A single sample gave rise to the 18 T cell receptor beta chains below, sequenced in a study of cytomegalovirus exposure and HLA in healthy donors. Primers included in the PCR were 60 Vbeta and 13 Jbeta primers. Method: immunoSEQ multiplex PCR; TCRdb's copy keeps in-frame clones and lacks some. The table records approximately 92,000 clones, around 81% of them present only once. Sequencing was carried out using PBMCs. The receptors come from a woman between 65 and 79 years old in good health and CMV-seropositive.

The chain combines TRBV27 with TRBJ2-2, with D unclear. Between the trimmed V and J ends, which lost 3 bases and 1 base, there was a span of 6 bases. The CDR3 extends over 14 amino acids. Germline CDR1 is MNHEY and CDR2 is SMNVEV (reference sequence). CDR3 nucleotide sequence: TGTGCCAGCAGTTTTGAGGTGAACACCGGGGAGCTGTTTTTT. The encoded protein is CASSFEVNTGELFF.

The chain recombines TRBV4-1 with TRBJ1-6, with a tentative D call TRBD1 (5 bases). The CDR3 length is 19 residues. Germline CDR1 is MGHRA and CDR2 is YSYEKL. The germline V and J ends were trimmed by 4 bases and 7 bases, with 26 bases remaining between them. DNA for the CDR3: TGCGCCAGCAGCCCACCGGGTCTCCTGGGGGGTTTTGGGAATTCACCCCTCCACTTT. This sequence encodes CASSPPGLLGGFGNSPLHF.

The CDR3 DNA sequence: TGTGCCAGCAGCTTATCTGCAACTAGCGGGACTCGCACCGGGGAGCTGTTTTTT. This translates into CASSLSATSGTRTGELFF. The chain employs TRBV7-2 and TRBJ2-2; 10 bases agree with TRBD2. Germline lookup yields CDR1 SGHTA and CDR2 FQGNSA. Trimming removed 2 bases from V and 4 bases from J; junction bases left unmatched: 10. The CDR3 contains 18 residues. The full variable domain, its missing parts supplied by reference TRBV7-2 and TRBJ2-2, is GAGVSQSPSNKVTEKGKDVELRCDPISGHTALYWYRQSLGQGLEFLIYFQGNSAPDKSGLPSDRFSAERTGGSVSTLTIQRTQQEDSAVYLCASSLSATSGTRTGELFFGEGSRLTVL.

The rearrangement joins TRBV18 to TRBJ2-3, with 7 positions matching TRBD2. The CDR3 has 14 residues. Germline loops: CDR1 KGHSH, CDR2 LQKENI. Germline trimming cut 8 bases from V and 6 bases from J; bases unmatched to any gene: 11. CDR3: CASQDIRGGDTQYF. Written as DNA, the CDR3 is TGTGCCAGCCAAGATATCCGGGGAGGGGATACGCAGTATTTT.

This chain joins TRBV28 and TRBJ1-3, with a tentative D call TRBD1 (6 bases). V lost 0 bases, J lost 0 bases, and 9 bases lay in between. Germline V gene data show CDR1 as MDHEN and CDR2 as SYDVKM. The CDR3 spans 16 residues. The CDR3 reads CASSLWAGVSGNTIYF. For the CDR3, the DNA is TGTGCCAGCAGTTTATGGGCAGGGGTCTCTGGAAACACCATATATTTT.

This clone was seen ten or more times. The chain is built from TRBV14 and TRBJ1-3, with D possibly TRBD1 on 5 matching bases. CDR3 size: 15 residues. V lost 4 bases and J lost 0, with 10 bases in between. Germline CDR1 reads SGHDN; CDR2 reads FVKESK. As DNA, the CDR3 is TGTGCCAGCAGCCCGATGGACACCTCTGGAAACACCATATATTTT. Amino acid sequence: CASSPMDTSGNTIYF.

The chain is built from TRBV11-1 and TRBJ2-5, with 14 bases aligning to TRBD2. The CDR3 extends over 16 amino acids. Germline CDR1 is SGHAT and CDR2 is FQDESV (reference sequence). The V gene end was trimmed by 2 bases and the J gene end by 3 bases; junction bases not matched to a gene: 2. CDR3: CASSLPGLAGEETQYF. The DNA for the CDR3 is TGTGCCAGCAGCTTACCGGGACTAGCGGGAGAAGAGACCCAGTACTTC. The full variable domain, its missing parts supplied by reference TRBV11-1 and TRBJ2-5, is EAEVAQSPRYKITEKSQAVAFWCDPISGHATLYWYRQILGQGPELLVQFQDESVVDDSQLPKDRFSAERLKGVDSTLKIQPAELGDSAMYLCASSLPGLAGEETQYFGPGTRLLVL.

The chain links TRBV13 to TRBJ2-7; 8 bases line up with TRBD2. V lost 5 bases, J lost 5 bases, and 5 bases stayed unmatched. CDR3 size: 13 residues. Germline lookup yields CDR1 PRHDT and CDR2 FYEKMQ (reference sequence). The CDR3 is CASSPVGRDEQYF. The CDR3 DNA follows: TGTGCCAGCAGCCCTGTCGGGAGGGACGAGCAGTACTTC.

CDR3 nucleotides: TGTGCCAGCAGCTTAGAGACTCGAGAAACTGAAGCTTTCTTT. This translates into CASSLETRETEAFF. The chain has TRBV11-3 and TRBJ1-1; D is uncertain. Deletions cut 0 bases from V and 5 bases from J, with 10 bases between. The CDR3 runs to 14 residues. CDR1 SGHNT and CDR2 YENEEA come from the germline V gene.

A word on this clone: The germline gene is not matched at one end of the junction; a read error may be the cause. This chain joins TRBV7-9 and TRBJ2-3, with 7 nucleotides matching TRBD1. The CDR3 runs 16 residues. Germline lookup yields CDR1 SEHNR and CDR2 FQNEAQ (reference sequence). The CDR3 nucleotides read TGTTCCAGCAGCCATGGGACAGATGGGGCAACAGATACGCAGTATTTT. It yields the protein CSSSHGTDGATDTQYF.

This clone occurred once. V usage is TRBV4-2 and J usage is TRBJ2-5, with 12 bases lining up with TRBD1. The CDR3 has 16 amino acids. CDR1 is LGHNA and CDR2 is YNFKEQ in the germline V gene. V was clipped by 4 bases and J by 5 bases; unmatched bases: 8. CDR3 sequence (DNA): TGTGCCAGCAGCCTTACCGGGACAGGGGGCGAGGAGACCCAGTACTTC. Amino acid sequence: CASSLTGTGGEETQYF.

The chain links TRBV28 to TRBJ2-1, with TRBD1 as a possible D gene (5 bases). The germline V gene encodes CDR1 MDHEN and CDR2 SYDVKM. CDR3 length equals 14 residues. The ends were cut back, 6 bases at V and 3 bases at J, with 12 bases in the middle. This CDR3 is CASRPQGSYNEQFF. CDR3 in DNA: TGTGCCAGCAGGCCCCAGGGAAGCTACAATGAGCAGTTCTTC. The full variable domain, completed using reference TRBV28 and TRBJ2-1, is DVKVTQSSRYLVKRTGEKVFLECVQDMDHENMFWYRQDPGLGLRLIYFSYDVKMKEKGDIPEGYSVSREKKERFSLILESASTNQTSMYLCASRPQGSYNEQFFGPGTRLTVL.

The chain combines TRBV5-4 with TRBJ2-5; TRBD2 aligns across 7 bases. Unmatched junction bases numbered 7, after V lost 7 bases and J lost 1 base. CDR1 is SGHNT, CDR2 YYREEE, per germline (reference sequence). The CDR3 sequence is 14 residues long. CDR3 coding DNA: TGTGCCAGCGCTGCGGGAGTATCCCAAGAGACCCAGTACTTC. Translated, it gives CASAAGVSQETQYF.

This chain links TRBV27 with TRBJ2-1; TRBD2 might be the D (6 bases). This CDR3 spans 16 amino acids. Germline V gene data show CDR1 as MNHEY and CDR2 as SMNVEV (reference sequence). V lost 5 bases and J lost 4, with 18 bases in between. CDR3 in DNA: TGTGCCAGCAGTATACTAGCACCGACCTCTTACAATGAGCAGTTCTTC. Translating gives CASSILAPTSYNEQFF.

The chain couples TRBV4-3 to TRBJ2-5; no clear D. CDR1 is LGHNA, CDR2 YSLEER, per germline. CDR3 size: 15 residues. Trimming took off 1 base at V and 2 bases at J, with 11 bases between the two ends. DNA of the CDR3: TGCGCCAGCAGCCAAGGCAGGATACCTCAAGAGACCCAGTACTTC. This sequence encodes CASSQGRIPQETQYF.

The chain links TRBV7-9 to TRBJ2-5, with TRBD2 matching 7 bases. Losses at the gene ends were 5 bases for V and 7 bases for J; bases not matched to a gene: 7. Germline loops: CDR1 SEHNR, CDR2 FQNEAQ (reference sequence). CDR3 size: 13 residues. The CDR3 DNA is TGTGCCAGCAGCCCGAGACTAGCTTGGACCCAGTACTTC. This sequence encodes CASSPRLAWTQYF.

The chain uses TRBV7-3 and TRBJ2-3, with D perhaps TRBD1 (6 bases). CDR1 SGHTA and CDR2 FQGTGA come from the germline V gene. Trimming took 3 bases from V and 3 from J, leaving 7 bases between them. The CDR3 length is 13 residues. CDR3 nucleotide sequence: TGTGCCAGCAGCTTCCAGGGGACAGATACGCAGTATTTT. Protein: CASSFQGTDTQYF.

The rearrangement joins TRBV19 to TRBJ1-1; 9 positions match TRBD1. The germline V gene has CDR1 LNHDA and CDR2 SQIVND (reference sequence). The CDR3 contains 16 residues. V dropped 2 bases and J dropped 1; count of bases not matched to a gene: 5. For the CDR3, the DNA is TGTGCCAGTAGTATACTGACGGGACAGGGGAACACTGAAGCTTTCTTT. Encoded protein: CASSILTGQGNTEAFF.